These 18 T cell receptor beta chains were sequenced from one sample in a study of shared clonotypes between healthy human individuals. Clones were read by immunoSEQ multiplex PCR, and TCRdb kept only the in-frame ones, dropping some. The data hold about 800,000 clones, with 90% to 98% observed a single time. Naive CD8 cells lacked CD45RO and underwent positive selection for CCR7, leaving out terminally differentiated effector memory CD45RA+ cells. Material: naive CD8+ T cells sorted from blood. These receptors originate from a man aged 25-40 years in good health.

This clone was recorded once. V is TRBV4-2 and J is TRBJ2-7; 9 positions agree with TRBD1. CDR1 LGHNA and CDR2 YNFKEQ come from the germline V gene. CDR3 length equals 18 residues. V dropped 0 bases and J dropped 1; count of bases not matched to a gene: 10. This CDR3 reads CASSQDALGQGRSYEQYF. The CDR3 DNA is TGTGCCAGCAGCCAAGATGCCTTGGGACAGGGTCGGTCCTACGAGCAGTACTTC.

The chain uses TRBV2 and TRBJ2-1; 11 bases are a match to TRBD2. Germline V gene sequence: CDR1 SNHLY, CDR2 FYNNEI. The length of the CDR3 is 14 residues. J lost 6 bases, V lost 10 bases, and 8 bases had no gene match. DNA for the CDR3: TGTGCCACCGAAAGACTAGCGGGAACCAATGAGCAGTTCTTC. This gives the protein CATERLAGTNEQFF.

A single count supports this clone. The gene calls are TRBV7-6 and TRBJ2-1; D gene uncertain. V lost 1 base and J 6 bases, leaving 7 bases between the germline ends. Per the germline V gene, CDR1 is SGHVS and CDR2 is FNYEAQ. This CDR3 has 13 residues. The CDR3 protein is CASSLGRLNEQFF. The CDR3 bases are TGTGCCAGCAGCTTAGGTAGACTCAATGAGCAGTTCTTC. The whole variable domain, filled in from reference TRBV7-6 and TRBJ2-1, reads GAGVSQSPRYKVTKRGQDVALRCDPISGHVSLYWYRQALGQGPEFLTYFNYEAQQDKSGLPNDRFSAERPEGSISTLTIQRTEQRDSAMYRCASSLGRLNEQFFGPGTRLTVL.

The chain links TRBV15 to TRBJ2-1; D might be TRBD2 (6 bases). The CDR3 loop spans 18 amino acids. Trimming shortened V by 3 bases and J by 5 bases, and 23 bases separated the two germline ends. Germline assignment: CDR1 LNHNV and CDR2 YYDKDF (reference sequence). The CDR3: CATSRTPGGIKHNNEQFF. CDR3 sequence (DNA): TGTGCCACCAGCAGGACCCCTGGCGGGATAAAGCATAACAATGAGCAGTTCTTC.

This chain connects TRBV5-6 to TRBJ1-5; D gene uncertain. The germline gives CDR1 SGHDT, CDR2 YYEEEE. V was trimmed by 1 base and J by 7 bases, leaving 9 bases between them. The CDR3 loop spans 13 amino acids. The CDR3 DNA is TGTGCCAGCAGCTTGAAACCGGGCCAGCCCCAGCATTTT. This translates into CASSLKPGQPQHF.

This chain links TRBV5-6 with TRBJ1-2; D not certain. Germline V lookup: CDR1 SGHDT, CDR2 YYEEEE. V lost 4 bases and J lost 6, with 13 bases in between. The CDR3 contains 13 residues. CDR3 sequence (DNA): TGTGCCAGCAGCCCCCGCCCCGTGGATGGCTACACCTTC. Its protein is CASSPRPVDGYTF.

This chain connects TRBV25-1 to TRBJ2-5, with D possibly TRBD2 on 6 matching bases. The V end lost 0 bases, the J end lost 0 bases, and 11 bases lay between the germline ends. The CDR3 is 16 amino acids. Germline V lookup: CDR1 MGHDK, CDR2 SYGVNS. The CDR3 sequence: CASSEYELANQETQYF. CDR3 nucleotide sequence: TGTGCCAGCAGTGAATATGAACTAGCCAACCAAGAGACCCAGTACTTC.

This chain uses TRBV13 with TRBJ2-3; the D is unclear. The CDR3 is 13 amino acids. V lost 3 bases and J 3 bases, leaving 7 bases between the germline ends. Germline CDR1 and CDR2: PRHDT and FYEKMQ (reference sequence). CDR3 residues: CASSFKGTDTQYF. CDR3 bases: TGTGCCAGCAGCTTTAAGGGTACAGATACGCAGTATTTT.

The chain has TRBV6-5 and TRBJ2-7; D remains unclear. The CDR3 has 15 residues. Germline V CDR1 and CDR2: MNHEY, SVGAGI. Trimming shortened V by 6 bases and J by 1 base, and 16 bases separated the two germline ends. The CDR3 nucleotides are TGTGCCAGCAGCCCCTTAGGGATGAGGTCCTACGAGCAGTACTTC. It specifies CASSPLGMRSYEQYF.

The genes are TRBV11-2 and TRBJ2-7; the D is unclear. This CDR3 has 16 amino acids. Per germline, CDR1 SGHAT and CDR2 FQNNGV. V lost 1 base, J lost 3 bases, and 16 bases lay in between. The CDR3 sequence: CASSLAVGDLGYEQYF. In DNA form, the CDR3 reads TGTGCCAGCAGCTTAGCTGTTGGCGATTTGGGCTACGAGCAGTACTTC. Using reference TRBV11-2 and TRBJ2-7 for the parts outside the CDR3, the full variable domain is EAGVAQSPRYKIIEKRQSVAFWCNPISGHATLYWYQQILGQGPKLLIQFQNNGVVDDSQLPKDRFSAERLKGVDSTLKIQPAKLEDSAVYLCASSLAVGDLGYEQYFGPGTRLTVT.

The chain joins TRBV7-9 to TRBJ2-5; 9 bases are a match to TRBD1. V shed 4 bases and J 5 bases; nucleotides not matched to a gene: 8. This CDR3 contains 15 residues. Germline V CDR1 and CDR2: SEHNR, FQNEAQ (reference sequence). Written as DNA, the CDR3 is TGTGCCAGCAGCTCAAGACAGGGGGTTGGGGAGACCCAGTACTTC. It encodes CASSSRQGVGETQYF.

In its sample, this clone was seen once. The J gene is TRBJ2-7, the V gene TRBV27; tentatively, D is TRBD2 (5 bases). V lost 6 bases and J lost 0, with 6 bases in between. There are 12 residues in the CDR3. Germline-derived CDR1 and CDR2 are MNHEY and SMNVEV (reference sequence). The CDR3 here is CASRRDSYEQYF. CDR3 nucleotide sequence: TGTGCCAGCAGGAGGGACTCCTACGAGCAGTACTTC.

This clone showed up just a few times. The sample contains more than one DNA sequence encoding this CDR3. The chain recombines TRBV7-9 with TRBJ2-3; D is ambiguous. Trimming removed 3 bases at V and 2 bases at J, with 0 bases between. The CDR3 has 11 amino acids. From germline, CDR1 is SEHNR and CDR2 FQNEAQ (reference sequence). CDR3: CASSFTDTQYF. CDR3 coding DNA: TGTGCCAGCAGCTTCACAGATACGCAGTATTTT.

The chain carries TRBV6-4 and TRBJ2-2, with D maybe TRBD2 (6 bases). Germline V CDR1 and CDR2: MRHNA, SNTAGT. This CDR3 contains 14 residues. Trimming removed 4 bases from V and 7 bases from J, with 13 bases in between. The CDR3 bases are TGTGCCAGCAGTGCCCTAACCGGGGGCGGGGAGCTGTTTTTT. Translation gives CASSALTGGGELFF.

The genes are TRBV27 and TRBJ2-7, with TRBD2 as a possible D gene (5 bases). The CDR3 totals 14 residues. CDR1 MNHEY and CDR2 SMNVEV come from the germline V gene (reference sequence). V was clipped by 6 bases and J by 0 bases, with 12 bases between them. CDR3 sequence: CASSRGLRSYEQYF. The CDR3 nucleotides read TGTGCCAGCAGCCGCGGGCTTCGCTCCTACGAGCAGTACTTC.

The chain recombines TRBV7-3 with TRBJ2-3; D ambiguous. The V end lost 5 bases, the J end lost 7 bases, and 13 bases lay between the germline ends. This CDR3 is 13 amino acids long. Germline CDR1 SGHTA, CDR2 FQGTGA. Here the CDR3 reads CASSPSMQYTQYF. The CDR3 nucleotides read TGTGCCAGCAGCCCTTCCATGCAGTATACGCAGTATTTT. Together with reference TRBV7-3 and TRBJ2-3, the CDR3 gives the full variable domain: GAGVSQTPSNKVTEKGKYVELRCDPISGHTALYWYRQSLGQGPEFLIYFQGTGAADDSGLPNDRFFAVRPEGSVSTLKIQRTERGDSAVYLCASSPSMQYTQYFGPGTRLTVL.

The genes are TRBV10-3 and TRBJ2-7, with D unresolved. Germline CDR1 ENHRY, CDR2 SYGVKD. Trimming took off 3 bases at V and 1 base at J, with 10 bases between the two ends. The CDR3 is made up of 14 amino acids. CDR3 sequence: CAISEPTKSYEQYF. The CDR3 DNA follows: TGTGCCATCAGTGAACCGACAAAGTCCTACGAGCAGTACTTC.

The V and J genes are TRBV28 and TRBJ2-3; the match to TRBD1 covers 9 bases. Germline loops: CDR1 MDHEN, CDR2 SYDVKM. The V and J ends lost 6 bases and 8 bases, in that order; junction bases with no gene match: 12. The CDR3 is made up of 15 amino acids. CDR3 sequence reads: CASSLGDRGWATQYF. The CDR3 DNA is TGTGCCAGCAGCTTGGGAGACAGGGGGTGGGCTACGCAGTATTTT.